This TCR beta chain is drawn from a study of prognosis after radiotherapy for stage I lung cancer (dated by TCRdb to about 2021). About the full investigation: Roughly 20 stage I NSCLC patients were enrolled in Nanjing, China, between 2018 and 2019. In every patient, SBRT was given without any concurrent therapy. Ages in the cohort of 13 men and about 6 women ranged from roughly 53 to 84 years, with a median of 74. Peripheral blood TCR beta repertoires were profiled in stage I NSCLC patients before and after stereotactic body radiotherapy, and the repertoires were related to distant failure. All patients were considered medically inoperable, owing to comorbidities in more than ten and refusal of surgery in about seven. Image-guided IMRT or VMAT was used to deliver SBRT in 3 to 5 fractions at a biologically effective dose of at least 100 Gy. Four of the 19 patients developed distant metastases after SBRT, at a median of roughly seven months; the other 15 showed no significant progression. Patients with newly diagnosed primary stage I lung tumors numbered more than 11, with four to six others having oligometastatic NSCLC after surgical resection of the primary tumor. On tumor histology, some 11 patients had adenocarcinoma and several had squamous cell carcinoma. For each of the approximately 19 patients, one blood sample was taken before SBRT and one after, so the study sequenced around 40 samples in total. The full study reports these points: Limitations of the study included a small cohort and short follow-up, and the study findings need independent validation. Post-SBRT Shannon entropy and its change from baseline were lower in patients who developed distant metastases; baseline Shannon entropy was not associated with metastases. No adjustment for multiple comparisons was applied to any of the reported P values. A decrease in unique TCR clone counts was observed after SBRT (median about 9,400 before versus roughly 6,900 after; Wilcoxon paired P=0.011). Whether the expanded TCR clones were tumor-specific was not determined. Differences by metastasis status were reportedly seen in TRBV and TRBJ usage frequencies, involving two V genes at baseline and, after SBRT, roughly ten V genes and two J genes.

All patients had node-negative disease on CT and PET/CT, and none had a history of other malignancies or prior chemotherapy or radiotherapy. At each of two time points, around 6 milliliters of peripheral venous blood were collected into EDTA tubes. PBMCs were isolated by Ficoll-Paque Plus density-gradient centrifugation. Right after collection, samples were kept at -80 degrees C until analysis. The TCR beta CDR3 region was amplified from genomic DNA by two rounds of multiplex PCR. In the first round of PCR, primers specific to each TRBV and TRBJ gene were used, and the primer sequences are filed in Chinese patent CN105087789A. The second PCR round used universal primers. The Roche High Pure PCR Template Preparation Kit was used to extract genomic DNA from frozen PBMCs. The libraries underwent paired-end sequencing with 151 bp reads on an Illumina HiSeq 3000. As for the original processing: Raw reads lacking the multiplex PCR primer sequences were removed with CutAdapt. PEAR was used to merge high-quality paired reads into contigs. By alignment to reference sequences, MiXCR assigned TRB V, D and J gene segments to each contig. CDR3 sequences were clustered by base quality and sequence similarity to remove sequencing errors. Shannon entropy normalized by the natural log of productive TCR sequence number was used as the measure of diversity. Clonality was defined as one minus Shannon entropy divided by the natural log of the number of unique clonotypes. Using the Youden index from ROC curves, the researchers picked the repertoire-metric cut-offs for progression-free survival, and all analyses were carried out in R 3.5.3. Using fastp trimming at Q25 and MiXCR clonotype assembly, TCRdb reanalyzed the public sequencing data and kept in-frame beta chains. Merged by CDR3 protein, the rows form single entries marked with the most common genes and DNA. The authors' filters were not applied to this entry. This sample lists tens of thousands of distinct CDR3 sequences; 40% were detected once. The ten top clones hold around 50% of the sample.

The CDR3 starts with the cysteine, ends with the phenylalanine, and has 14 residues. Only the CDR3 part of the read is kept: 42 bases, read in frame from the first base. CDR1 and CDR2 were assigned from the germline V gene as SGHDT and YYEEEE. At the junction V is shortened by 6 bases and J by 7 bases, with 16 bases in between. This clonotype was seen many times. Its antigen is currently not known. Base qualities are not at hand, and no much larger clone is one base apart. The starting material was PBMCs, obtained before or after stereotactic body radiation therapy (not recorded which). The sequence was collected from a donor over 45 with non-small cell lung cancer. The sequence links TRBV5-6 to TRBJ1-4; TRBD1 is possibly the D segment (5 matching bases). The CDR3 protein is CASNVYQGSEKLFF. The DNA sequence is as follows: TGTGCCAGCAACGTCTACCAGGGTAGTGAAAAACTGTTTTTT.